The 8 T cell receptor beta chains presented below share a single source sample, sequenced in a study of Graves' ophthalmopathy and Graves' hyperthyroidism. Amplification of TCR beta CDR3 regions used RNA transcripts. HTBI primers served in a first-round RT-PCR, which a second-round multiplex PCR followed. TCRdb redid the calling of the multiplex PCR reads with MiXCR, one entry per CDR3 protein. Found here are 560,000 or so distinct CDR3 sequences, under 45% of them singletons; the top ten hold 4% to 5%. The sample taken for sequencing was peripheral blood or thyroid tissue (not recorded which). All receptors come from an adult man with Graves' hyperthyroidism.

This clonotype was recorded many times. The CDR3 protein is CASSVTGGAYYGYTF. The CDR3 nucleotides are TGTGCCAGCAGCGTTACGGGGGGCGCATACTATGGCTACACCTTC. The chain links TRBV9 to TRBJ1-2; D is possibly TRBD1 (6 bases). Trimming stripped 2 bases from V and 3 bases from J, with 14 bases between. Germline V gene data show CDR1 as SGDLS and CDR2 as YYNGEE. The CDR3 spans 15 residues.

The gene calls are TRBV9 and TRBJ1-2; D unclear. Per the germline V gene, CDR1 is SGDLS and CDR2 is YYNGEE. CDR3 size: 16 residues. The V gene lost 4 bases and the J gene lost 1 base, with 17 bases spanning the gap. This CDR3 reads CASSQSARPHNYGYTF. The CDR3 nucleotides read TGTGCCAGCAGCCAATCAGCCAGGCCACATAACTATGGCTACACCTTC.

The CDR3 coding sequence is TGTGCCAGTAGTTCGGGACTAGCGGAGCAGTACTTC. Its translation: CASSSGLAEQYF. The rearrangement uses TRBV19 and TRBJ2-5, with 11 nucleotides matching TRBD2. J gave up 11 bases and V 5 bases, and 4 bases lay outside the gene matches. The CDR3 is 12 amino acids. Germline V gene data show CDR1 as LNHDA and CDR2 as SQIVND (reference sequence).

For this clonotype: A much larger clone sits a single nucleotide away, making a read error possible. Since no conserved phenylalanine or tryptophan closes the CDR3, a read error is the likely cause. The V gene is TRBV19, the J gene TRBJ1-1, with unresolved D. Looked up from germline, CDR1 is LNHDA and CDR2 is SQIVND (reference sequence). The CDR3 length is 11 residues. V dropped 3 bases and J dropped 11 bases, with 10 bases sitting between them. CDR3 protein: CASSIATTAFS. CDR3 DNA: TGTGCCAGTAGTATTGCTACGACGGCTTTCTCT.

The chain links TRBV20-1 to TRBJ1-2; the match to TRBD1 covers 9 bases. The CDR3 runs 13 residues. Trimming cost V 4 bases and J 8 bases; bases outside gene matches: 8. The germline V gene has CDR1 DFQATT and CDR2 SNEGSKA (reference sequence). CDR3 sequence: CSAIIQGAGGYTF. The CDR3 DNA sequence: TGCAGTGCTATAATACAGGGGGCCGGCGGCTACACCTTC.

This clonotype was seen ten or more times. The chain couples TRBV20-1 to TRBJ1-6; 9 bases match TRBD1. V lost 6 bases, J lost 9 bases, and 12 bases stayed unmatched. The CDR3 spans 15 residues. Looked up from germline, CDR1 is DFQATT and CDR2 is SNEGSKA (reference sequence). This CDR3 is CSAAPLGQGSSPLHF. In nucleotides, the CDR3 is TGCAGTGCCGCACCCCTCGGACAGGGGTCTTCACCCCTCCACTTT.

About this clonotype: The germline gene is not matched at one end of the junction; a read error may be the cause. This chain joins TRBV5-1 and TRBJ2-7; TRBD2 agrees at 11 bases. CDR1 is SGHRS, CDR2 YFSETQ, per germline. This CDR3 is 17 amino acids long. The DNA of the CDR3 is TGTGCCAGCAGTTTATCGGGGATACTAGCGGGAGCCCACGAGCAGTACTTC. Protein sequence: CASSLSGILAGAHEQYF.

In DNA, the CDR3 is TGTGCCACCAGTGATTTCCAGAACGAGCAGTACTTC. Amino acids: CATSDFQNEQYF. This sequence joins TRBV24-1 and TRBJ2-7; D gene uncertain. CDR3 length: 12 amino acids. Deletions cut 1 base from V and 5 bases from J, with 5 bases between. Germline V gene lookup returns CDR1 KGHDR and CDR2 SFDVKD.